This is a list of T cell receptor beta chains from one sample in a study of T cells in Graves' hyperthyroidism and ophthalmopathy. TCRdb re-called the multiplex PCR reads with MiXCR, one entry per CDR3 protein. The data contain around 600,000 distinct CDR3 sequences, more than 13% of them singletons. Input material: blood. The receptors here all came from a woman aged 18-29 years with Graves' ophthalmopathy. CDR3s include the opening cysteine and the closing phenylalanine or tryptophan.

TRBV19	14	TRBJ2-7	CASSTTSSAGEQYF
TRBV7-9	12	TRBJ1-4	CASSLENEKLFF
TRBV6-2/TRBV6-3	14	TRBJ2-1	CASSYSGRGTEQFF
TRBV10-3	14	TRBJ2-6	CAISEPSGANVLTF
TRBV20-1	16	TRBJ2-1	CSARSPGGRAVNEQFF
TRBV20-1	15	TRBJ1-6	CSAPRPGVANSPLHF
TRBV27	14	TRBJ2-5	CASSLTQNQETQYF
TRBV5-6	16	TRBJ2-3	CASSPEPRGLGDTQYF
TRBV11-2	20	TRBJ2-1	CASSLGRGRAKIGSYNEQFF
TRBV6-5	16	TRBJ1-1	CASSYGQGGFYDKAFF
TRBV5-6	15	TRBJ1-6	CASSLVQGSSSPLHF
TRBV28	14	TRBJ2-5	CASSLWTSQETQYF
TRBV14	13	TRBJ2-5	CASSQAGRESQYF
TRBV7-9	14	TRBJ1-4	CASSRTGINEKLFF
TRBV15	16	TRBJ2-3	CASGGLVSPSTDTQYF
TRBV29-1	12	TRBJ2-3	CSGRQGGDTQYF
TRBV20-1	13	TRBJ1-3	CSVLQGTGNTIYF
TRBV3-1	16	TRBJ2-4	CASSQSWGTGRNIQYF
TRBV6-1	15	TRBJ2-2	CASIAGHANTGELFF
TRBV28	16	TRBJ2-1	CASSHLLAGDGGEQFF
TRBV5-4	17	TRBJ2-1	CASSWGTSRSSYNEQFF
TRBV10-3	13	TRBJ2-2	CAISQQNTGELFF
TRBV28	16	TRBJ2-5	CASSPIVVSGGETQYF
TRBV19	15	TRBJ2-5	CASSISAGHQETQYF
TRBV5-6	17	TRBJ2-1	CASSQTSSGRMGNEQFF
TRBV6-6	14	TRBJ2-2	CASSYWTGGGELFF
TRBV5-1	13	TRBJ1-2	CASSLVAGDGYTF
TRBV18	17	TRBJ1-1	CASSPPKGQGPNTEAFF
TRBV7-8	18	TRBJ2-1	CASRDLTSGRPQGNEQFF
TRBV7-3	17	TRBJ2-2	CASSPHGGTGATGELFF
TRBV5-1	15	TRBJ2-7	CASRGTQGAGYEQYF
TRBV6-1	11	TRBJ1-2	CASSRGYGYTF
TRBV12-3/TRBV12-4	13	TRBJ2-7	CASRGGGLREQYF
TRBV28	14	TRBJ1-5	CASSWPNSNQPQHF
TRBV7-2	15	TRBJ1-1	CASSLRGTGNTEAFF
TRBV13	17	TRBJ2-1	CASSANRDSPTYNEQFF
TRBV30	14	TRBJ1-4	CAWRHDGLSEKLFF
TRBV28	16	TRBJ1-3	CASSAAGTGAGNTIYF
TRBV4-3	15	TRBJ1-6	CASSQESDRNSPLHF
TRBV11-3	18	TRBJ1-5	CASSLGSRQGTSNQPQHF
TRBV27	15	TRBJ2-3	CASSLMGQRTDTQYF
TRBV28	14	TRBJ2-1	CASSLTGISVEQFF
TRBV11-3	16	TRBJ2-1	CASSLDAGGPYNEQFF
TRBV7-9	15	TRBJ2-5	CASSLFAGDLETQYF
TRBV28	15	TRBJ2-5	CASTGTSGPQETQYF
TRBV6-2/TRBV6-3	15	TRBJ2-7	CATDVGLAGTYEQYF
TRBV28	16	TRBJ2-5	CASSLVGAKYQETQYF
TRBV5-6	15	TRBJ1-5	CASSLVSNTNQPQHF
TRBV4-1	15	TRBJ2-1	CASSQGQAGDNEQFF